This T cell receptor beta chain is drawn from a study of cytomegalovirus exposure and HLA in healthy donors. With 60 Vbeta and 13 Jbeta primers, the PCR was carried out. TCRdb keeps only in-frame clones here, not all; method: immunoSEQ multiplex PCR. The top ten hold about 4.8% of the sample, which has approximately 150,000 clones, about four fifths seen once. The CDR3 runs 16 residues. The rearrangement links TRBV21-1 to TRBJ2-7; the D segment call TRBD1 is taken from the table without a DNA check. TRBV21-1 represents a pseudogene. This clonotype originated in a man younger than 45 in good health and CMV-seronegative. The sequencing sample was made of PBMCs. The CDR3 nucleotides read TGTGCCAGCAGCAAATCCAGGGACAAAACGTCCTACGAGCAGTACTTC. Its translation: CASSKSRDKTSYEQYF.